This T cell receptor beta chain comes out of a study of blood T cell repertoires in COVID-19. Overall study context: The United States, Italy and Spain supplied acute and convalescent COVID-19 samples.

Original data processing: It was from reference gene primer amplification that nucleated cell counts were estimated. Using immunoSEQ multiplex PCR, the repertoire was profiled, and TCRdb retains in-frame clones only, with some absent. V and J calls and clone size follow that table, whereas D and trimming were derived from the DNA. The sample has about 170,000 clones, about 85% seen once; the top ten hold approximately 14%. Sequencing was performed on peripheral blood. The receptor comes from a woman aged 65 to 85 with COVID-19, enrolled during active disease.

The CDR3 loop reads CASSQGQRNNQYF. In DNA form, the CDR3 reads TGTGCCAGCAGCCAAGGGCAGCGAAATAATCAGTACTTC. The chain recombines TRBV14 with TRBJ2-4; D gene uncertain. There are 13 residues in the CDR3. Per germline, CDR1 SGHDN and CDR2 FVKESK. V lost 1 base, J lost 12 bases, and 13 bases lay in between. Full variable domain (missing parts from reference TRBV14 and TRBJ2-4): EAGVTQFPSHSVIEKGQTVTLRCDPISGHDNLYWYRRVMGKEIKFLLHFVKESKQDESGMPNNRFLAERTGGTYSTLKVQPAELEDSGVYFCASSQGQRNNQYFGAGTRLSVL.